This T cell receptor (beta chain) was captured by sequencing in a study of cytomegalovirus exposure and HLA in healthy donors. Study-level results: Available immune exposure information covered CMV serostatus only. Researchers catalogued some 160 TCR beta chains as cytomegalovirus-associated.

Each donor's status was that of a healthy bone marrow donor. With respect to this clone: No antigen is known for it.

PCR was performed using 60 Vbeta and 13 Jbeta primers. TCRdb keeps only in-frame clones here, not all; method: immunoSEQ multiplex PCR. In the table there are roughly 200,000 clones, 60% to 80% of which are singletons. Sequencing input: PBMCs. The TCR originated in a woman younger than 45 in good health and CMV-seronegative.

The CDR3 nucleotides are TGTGCCAGCAGCTTTTTAGCGGGAGGGCCGGGTGAGACCCAGTACTTC. Translating gives CASSFLAGGPGETQYF. The chain employs TRBV7-2 and TRBJ2-5, with 11 bases aligning to TRBD2. The junction had 8 bases not matched to a gene; V was cut back by 3 bases and J by 5 bases. CDR1 and CDR2 from the germline V gene are SGHTA and FQGNSA. There are 16 residues in the CDR3.